One and the same sample provided the 32 T cell receptor beta chains below, sequenced in a study of CD8 T cells in ankylosing spondylitis. TCRdb ran MiXCR on the 5' RACE reads and lists one entry per CDR3 protein. The sample lists hundreds of thousands of distinct CDR3 sequences, around 9.1% seen once, with approximately 7% in the top ten. Sequenced: blood, either unsorted or a sorted T cell fraction (not recorded which). The receptors stem from a male donor with ankylosing spondylitis or in good health (not recorded which).

The chain links TRBV20-1 to TRBJ1-5, with no clear D. The CDR3 runs 17 residues. V was clipped by 6 bases and J by 7 bases, with 28 bases between them. From germline, CDR1 is DFQATT and CDR2 SNEGSKA (reference sequence). The CDR3 protein is CSALRVDGSLSGQPQHF. The CDR3 DNA sequence: TGCAGTGCCCTGAGGGTGGATGGGTCTCTCTCGGGACAGCCCCAGCATTTT.

This clonotype was seen repeatedly, ten times or more. The rearrangement links TRBV20-1 to TRBJ2-1, with TRBD2 identical over 9 bases. The CDR3 has 16 residues. The germline CDR1 and CDR2 sequences are DFQATT and SNEGSKA (reference sequence). Trimming cost V 5 bases and J 2 bases; bases outside gene matches: 10. CDR3 in amino acids: CSARGGTSGPYNEQFF. Written as DNA, the CDR3 is TGCAGTGCTCGAGGGGGAACTAGCGGGCCCTACAATGAGCAGTTCTTC.

This clonotype appeared many times. The CDR3 sequence is CASSYPGSNDNEAFF. In nucleotides, the CDR3 is TGTGCCAGCAGCTACCCCGGGAGCAATGATAATGAAGCTTTCTTT. The V call is TRBV5-6, the J call TRBJ1-1; unclear D gene. This CDR3 is 15 amino acids long. V was cut by 3 bases and J by 7 bases, with 19 bases left in between. Germline V gene lookup returns CDR1 SGHDT and CDR2 YYEEEE.

This clonotype was observed many times. The CDR3 coding sequence is TGCGCCAGCAGCGGGAGGGCAATCTATGGCTACACCTTC. Its protein is CASSGRAIYGYTF. This chain joins TRBV5-1 and TRBJ1-2; no clear D. CDR1 and CDR2 from the germline V gene are SGHRS and YFSETQ. V was cut by 4 bases and J by 4 bases, with 11 bases left in between. The length of the CDR3 is 13 residues.

This clonotype was counted at least ten times. The chain recombines TRBV12-3 or TRBV12-4 with TRBJ2-7; D is possibly TRBD1 or TRBD2 (5 bases each). The length of the CDR3 is 13 residues. V was cut by 11 bases and J by 1 base, with 15 bases left in between. In DNA form, the CDR3 reads TGTGCCGCGCGGCTGGGACCATCCTACGAGCAGTACTTC. Its protein product is CAARLGPSYEQYF.

This clonotype was counted many times. This chain joins TRBV6-5 and TRBJ1-2; D uncertain. CDR3 length: 14 residues. Germline CDR1 reads MNHEY; CDR2 reads SVGAGI. V lost 0 bases, J lost 6 bases, and 11 bases lay in between. This CDR3 is CASSYSPSGDGYTF. The CDR3 DNA reads TGTGCCAGCAGTTACTCTCCGTCTGGGGATGGCTACACCTTC.

This clonotype was seen only a few times. For the CDR3, the DNA is TGTGCCAGCAGCCGGGGAGGGAAGACCCAGTACTTC. This encodes CASSRGGKTQYF. The genes are TRBV7-9 and TRBJ2-5; 7 nucleotides line up with TRBD2. Looked up from germline, CDR1 is SEHNR and CDR2 is FQNEAQ (reference sequence). The J segment lost 6 bases and the V segment lost 5 bases, leaving 3 bases of the junction unmatched. The CDR3 has 12 residues.

This clonotype was seen ten or more times. The gene calls are TRBV7-2 and TRBJ2-1, with D maybe TRBD2 (6 bases). This CDR3 spans 14 amino acids. The V end lost 5 bases, the J end lost 7 bases, and 15 bases lay between the germline ends. CDR1 SGHTA and CDR2 FQGNSA come from the germline V gene. The CDR3 nucleotides read TGTGCCAGCAGCGGTCTAAGTGGGAGGAATGAGCAGTTCTTC. Translated: CASSGLSGRNEQFF. Supplemented by reference TRBV7-2 and TRBJ2-1, the full variable domain reads GAGVSQSPSNKVTEKGKDVELRCDPISGHTALYWYRQSLGQGLEFLIYFQGNSAPDKSGLPSDRFSAERTGGSVSTLTIQRTQQEDSAVYLCASSGLSGRNEQFFGPGTRLTVL.

This clonotype was seen at least ten times. The chain is built from TRBV28 and TRBJ2-3; no clear D. The length of the CDR3 is 14 residues. Germline loops: CDR1 MDHEN, CDR2 SYDVKM. Trimming left V 5 bases short and J 4 bases short, with 13 bases between. CDR3 region: CASSQSGEADTQYF. CDR3 in DNA: TGTGCCAGCAGTCAGTCGGGTGAGGCAGATACGCAGTATTTT.

This clonotype was picked up a small number of times. The chain has TRBV10-3 and TRBJ1-2; perhaps TRBD1 as D (6 bases). This CDR3 is built from 14 residues. Germline V lookup: CDR1 ENHRY, CDR2 SYGVKD. Trimming took 3 bases from V and 4 from J, leaving 12 bases between them. CDR3 sequence (DNA): TGTGCCATCAGTGACTGGGACACGGGCTATGGCTACACCTTC. Protein product: CAISDWDTGYGYTF.

CDR3 protein: CASSLGGSYTDTQYF. The CDR3 DNA sequence: TGTGCCAGCAGCTTGGGGGGGTCCTACACAGATACGCAGTATTTT. The rearrangement joins TRBV7-9 to TRBJ2-3, with 7 nucleotides matching TRBD2. The ends lost 3 bases at V and 2 bases at J; junction bases unmatched: 5. The germline gives CDR1 SEHNR, CDR2 FQNEAQ (reference sequence). The length of the CDR3 is 15 residues.

This clonotype was seen at least ten times. This rearrangement joins TRBV7-2 to TRBJ2-6, with D unresolved. Deletions cut 1 base from V and 0 bases from J, with 7 bases between. CDR3 length equals 16 residues. CDR1 SGHTA and CDR2 FQGNSA come from the germline V gene. The CDR3 nucleotides are TGTGCCAGCAGCTTAGTGGGCCTCTCTGGGGCCAACGTCCTGACTTTC. It yields the protein CASSLVGLSGANVLTF.

This clonotype was picked up many times. V and J are TRBV5-6 and TRBJ1-1, with D uncertain. V lost 1 base to trimming and J lost 5 bases, with 12 bases between them. The CDR3 runs to 14 residues. Germline V gives CDR1 SGHDT, CDR2 YYEEEE. The CDR3 protein is CASSLSQPGTEAFF. CDR3 sequence (DNA): TGTGCCAGCAGCTTGAGTCAGCCGGGTACTGAAGCTTTCTTT.

This clonotype showed up many times. The chain joins TRBV15 to TRBJ2-4, with D perhaps assigned TRBD1 or TRBD2 (5 bases each). This CDR3 spans 15 amino acids. V gave up 5 bases and J gave up 1 base, with 12 bases separating them. CDR1 is LNHNV, CDR2 YYDKDF, per germline (reference sequence). In DNA form, the CDR3 reads TGTGCCACCAGCGTAAACCGGGACGCCAAAAACATTCAGTACTTC. It translates to CATSVNRDAKNIQYF.

The table lists this clonotype with many counts. The chain has TRBV10-2 and TRBJ2-1; 9 nucleotides align to TRBD2. Germline V gene sequence: CDR1 WSHSY, CDR2 SAAADI. The junction had 9 bases not matched to a gene; V was cut back by 10 bases and J by 5 bases. This CDR3 is built from 14 residues. The CDR3 sequence is CATNVRLADNEQFF. The CDR3 DNA sequence: TGCGCCACCAACGTCCGACTAGCGGACAATGAGCAGTTCTTC.

This chain links TRBV7-2 with TRBJ1-1, with D hard to call. The germline gives CDR1 SGHTA, CDR2 FQGNSA. V lost 5 bases and J 1 base, leaving 14 bases between the germline ends. This CDR3 has 15 residues. Here the CDR3 reads CASSPYPIKNTEAFF. The CDR3 nucleotides are TGTGCCAGCAGCCCGTACCCCATCAAGAACACTGAAGCTTTCTTT.

There are many counts of this clonotype. The rearrangement uses TRBV18 and TRBJ2-7, with D possibly matching TRBD1 (5 bases). V lost 5 bases, J lost 7 bases, and 15 bases lay in between. Germline V lookup: CDR1 KGHSH, CDR2 LQKENI. This CDR3 has 13 residues. The CDR3 sequence: CASSSKGLGEQYF. DNA for the CDR3: TGTGCCAGCTCATCGAAGGGGCTGGGGGAGCAGTACTTC.

This chain uses TRBV5-1 with TRBJ2-5; 8 nucleotides match TRBD2. The CDR3 length is 18 residues. Germline CDR1 SGHRS, CDR2 YFSETQ. V lost 0 bases, J lost 5 bases, and 15 bases stayed unmatched. The CDR3 DNA follows: TGCGCCAGCAGCTTGGGGTTAGCGGGGTCTTCATCCGGGGAGACCCAGTACTTC. Protein: CASSLGLAGSSSGETQYF.

Ten or more counts support this clonotype. At one end the junction does not follow the germline gene, possibly because of a read error. The chain carries TRBV27 and TRBJ1-2; D may be TRBD1 (5 bases). CDR1 is MNHEY, CDR2 SMNVEV, per germline (reference sequence). CDR3 size: 16 residues. The CDR3 DNA reads TGTGCCAGCAGTCTATCCGGGAGGGGTCCCGTGCAGGGCTACACCTTC. It translates to CASSLSGRGPVQGYTF.

This clonotype has a count of ten or more. The chain uses TRBV10-3 and TRBJ2-7; 11 bases match TRBD2. The CDR3 consists of 13 residues. Germline CDR1 ENHRY, CDR2 SYGVKD. The junction had 4 bases not matched to a gene; V was cut back by 11 bases and J by 1 base. The CDR3 nucleotides are TGTGCCGGAAGGACTAGCGGGTCCTACGAGCAGTACTTC. It specifies CAGRTSGSYEQYF.

V usage is TRBV6-1 and J usage is TRBJ1-4; D remains ambiguous. Between the trimmed V and J ends, which lost 4 bases and 4 bases, there was a span of 7 bases. The CDR3 is made up of 13 amino acids. Germline V gene lookup returns CDR1 MNHNS and CDR2 SASEGT. CDR3 sequence: CASSVGVNEKLFF. The CDR3 DNA sequence: TGTGCCAGCAGTGTGGGAGTTAATGAAAAACTGTTTTTT.

This sequence joins TRBV5-4 and TRBJ2-3; D might be TRBD2 (6 bases). The ends were cut back, 1 base at V and 6 bases at J, with 12 bases in the middle. This CDR3 comprises 14 residues. The germline gives CDR1 SGHNT, CDR2 YYREEE (reference sequence). The CDR3 sequence is CASSLRRENDTQYF. CDR3 bases: TGTGCCAGCAGCTTGCGGAGGGAAAACGATACGCAGTATTTT.

The table lists this clonotype with many counts. V and J are TRBV12-3 or TRBV12-4 and TRBJ1-1; D remains ambiguous. Trimming took off 7 bases at V and 2 bases at J, with 11 bases between the two ends. This CDR3 spans 13 amino acids. The CDR3, as DNA: TGTGCCAGCACCCTGGGAAGTAACACTGAAGCTTTCTTT. This gives the protein CASTLGSNTEAFF.

This clonotype has a count of ten or more. The V and J genes are TRBV10-1 and TRBJ2-2; either TRBD1 or TRBD2 may fit D (5 bases each). Trimming took 3 bases from V and 3 from J, leaving 11 bases between them. CDR1 is WNHNN, CDR2 SYGVQD, per germline (reference sequence). This CDR3 region has 15 residues. DNA of the CDR3: TGCGCCAGCAGTGAAGGGACCACCGACACCGGGGAGCTGTTTTTT. Amino acids: CASSEGTTDTGELFF.

This clonotype was counted ten times or more. This sequence joins TRBV7-2 and TRBJ2-3, with D uncertain. From germline, CDR1 is SGHTA and CDR2 FQGNSA. The V end lost 4 bases, the J end lost 4 bases, and 9 bases lay between the germline ends. The CDR3 contains 13 residues. In DNA, the CDR3 is TGTGCCAGCAGCTCACAAGTCTCAGATACGCAGTATTTT. It yields the protein CASSSQVSDTQYF.

This clonotype has more than one count but fewer than ten. The chain has TRBV7-8 and TRBJ2-1, with TRBD2 identical over 7 bases. J was trimmed by 3 bases and V by 1 base; bases with no gene match: 12. Germline CDR1 SGHVS, CDR2 FQNEAQ. The CDR3 is 18 amino acids. CDR3 sequence: CASSLGLAARGNYNEQFF. For the CDR3, the DNA is TGTGCCAGCAGCTTAGGGCTAGCGGCCCGAGGAAACTACAATGAGCAGTTCTTC.

This clonotype was counted at least ten times. The chain joins TRBV7-2 to TRBJ1-2; D might be TRBD1 (5 bases). V was shortened by 5 bases and J by 7 bases, with 14 bases between the two germline ends. The germline gives CDR1 SGHTA, CDR2 FQGNSA. The CDR3 has 13 amino acids. The CDR3 protein is CASSPDWGRGYTF. The CDR3 DNA sequence: TGTGCCAGCAGCCCAGACTGGGGCCGTGGCTACACCTTC.

In its sample, this clonotype was seen many times. The rearrangement uses TRBV5-1 and TRBJ1-1, with 9 nucleotides matching TRBD1. This CDR3 has 15 residues. V lost 4 bases, J lost 3 bases, and 7 bases stayed unmatched. The germline V gene encodes CDR1 SGHRS and CDR2 YFSETQ. CDR3 in amino acids: CASSLRQGGDTEAFF. For the CDR3, the DNA is TGCGCCAGCAGCCTCCGACAGGGGGGAGACACTGAAGCTTTCTTT.

This clonotype has a count of ten or more. This chain uses TRBV28 with TRBJ2-3; a possible D gene is TRBD1 (6 bases). Trimming pared 6 bases from V and 5 bases from J, leaving 15 bases between. Germline V gene lookup returns CDR1 MDHEN and CDR2 SYDVKM. This CDR3 has 14 amino acids. DNA for the CDR3: TGTGCCAGCAGCAGCCAGGGGCAGGGAGATACGCAGTATTTT. Amino acids: CASSSQGQGDTQYF.

This clonotype occurred many times. The V call is TRBV20-1, the J call TRBJ2-7; D is unresolved. Looked up from germline, CDR1 is DFQATT and CDR2 is SNEGSKA (reference sequence). V was cut by 0 bases and J by 4 bases, with 16 bases left in between. The CDR3 has 15 amino acids. This chain's CDR3 is CSARDKVANVYEQYF. In DNA form, the CDR3 reads TGCAGTGCTAGAGATAAAGTGGCGAATGTGTACGAGCAGTACTTC.

This clonotype was observed many times. The genes are TRBV29-1 and TRBJ1-1; a weak D match, TRBD1 (6 bases). In germline, CDR1 is SQVTM, CDR2 ANQGSEA. The CDR3 totals 16 residues. Trimming stripped 2 bases from V and 0 bases from J, with 16 bases between. The CDR3 DNA reads TGCAGCGTTGAAAGGGGGGGATTTGCGCTGAACACTGAAGCTTTCTTT. This translates into CSVERGGFALNTEAFF.

This clonotype occurred many times. CDR3 region: CASSPPYRAKNIQYF. Here the CDR3 DNA reads TGTGCCAGCTCACCACCGTATAGGGCCAAAAACATTCAGTACTTC. The chain links TRBV18 to TRBJ2-4; no clear D. Trimming removed 0 bases from V and 1 base from J, with 7 bases in between. Germline V CDR1 and CDR2: KGHSH, LQKENI. The CDR3 totals 15 residues.